The 8 T cell receptor beta chains below all came from one sample that was sequenced in a study of T cell repertoires in cytomegalovirus infection. TCRdb re-called the reads with MiXCR, one entry per CDR3 protein. The table shows some 440,000 distinct CDR3 sequences, with under 40% occurring only once. Sequencing was performed on PBMCs. These receptor sequences come from a human donor in good health (CMV status not recorded). Some clones in this sample may be carry-over from other donors' samples.

A word on this clonotype: Its ends do not fully match the called genes, so a read error is possible. The chain carries TRBV7-8 and TRBJ2-7; unclear D gene. The length of the CDR3 is 12 residues. Germline V gene lookup returns CDR1 SGHVS and CDR2 FQNEAQ. As DNA, the CDR3 is TGTTCCAGCAGCCCGTCCTCCTACGAGCAGTACTTC. Its protein product is CSSSPSSYEQYF.

In its sample, this clonotype was seen many times. The chain joins TRBV7-9 to TRBJ2-2, with 7 bases fitting TRBD1. V lost 10 bases to trimming and J lost 5 bases; unmatched junction nucleotides: 4. The germline gives CDR1 SEHNR, CDR2 FQNEAQ (reference sequence). The CDR3 sequence is 12 residues long. CDR3 amino acids: CAKKTGTGELFF. CDR3 bases: TGTGCCAAAAAGACAGGGACCGGGGAGCTGTTTTTT.

CDR3 sequence: CASSQLRAAEWTEAFF. CDR3 coding DNA: TGTGCCAGCAGTCAATTAAGGGCGGCGGAGTGGACTGAAGCTTTCTTT. The genes are TRBV6-5 and TRBJ1-1; D remains ambiguous. Trimming left V 5 bases short and J 5 bases short, with 21 bases between. Per the germline V gene, CDR1 is MNHEY and CDR2 is SVGAGI. There are 16 residues in the CDR3.

The chain couples TRBV7-4 to TRBJ1-5; tentatively, D is TRBD1 (5 bases). CDR1 and CDR2 (germline): SGHVT, SQSDAQ. Trimming left V 5 bases short and J 2 bases short, with 13 bases between. CDR3 length equals 15 residues. The CDR3 reads CASSGRGVGNQPQHF. CDR3 DNA: TGTGCCAGCAGCGGCCGAGGGGTCGGCAATCAGCCCCAGCATTTT. The whole variable domain, filled in from reference TRBV7-4 and TRBJ1-5, reads GAGVSQSPRYKVAKRGRDVALRCDSISGHVTLYWYRQTLGQGSEVLTYSQSDAQRDKSGRPSGRFSAERPERSVSTLKIQRTEQGDSAVYLCASSGRGVGNQPQHFGDGTRLSIL.

This rearrangement joins TRBV23-1 to TRBJ2-1, with D unresolved. TRBV23-1 belongs to the ORF category, with a function that is uncertain. The germline V and J ends were trimmed by 2 bases and 10 bases, with 12 bases remaining between them. This CDR3 has 13 amino acids. The CDR3 is CASSQGCPPEQFF. As DNA, the CDR3 is TGCGCCAGCAGTCAAGGATGCCCGCCCGAGCAGTTCTTC.

Many counts were recorded for this clonotype. V usage is TRBV7-2 and J usage is TRBJ1-1; D unclear. Germline CDR1 reads SGHTA; CDR2 reads FQGNSA. This CDR3 spans 13 amino acids. Trimming took 2 bases from V and 2 from J, leaving 6 bases between them. The CDR3 region has the DNA TGTGCCAGCAGCTTAAATGCTAACACTGAAGCTTTCTTT. Encoded protein: CASSLNANTEAFF.

The chain combines TRBV12-3 or TRBV12-4 with TRBJ1-2; 9 bases agree with TRBD1. The CDR3 runs 15 residues. After removal of 5 bases from V and 5 bases from J, the junction contained 9 bases not matched to a gene. The CDR3 loop reads CASSARTGEWYGYTF. The CDR3 DNA reads TGTGCCAGCAGTGCCCGGACAGGGGAATGGTATGGCTACACCTTC.

The chain combines TRBV4-1 with TRBJ2-5; D possibly corresponds to TRBD2 (6 bases). Per the germline V gene, CDR1 is MGHRA and CDR2 is YSYEKL. The CDR3 is 18 residues long. The V end was cut by 0 bases, the J end by 7 bases, with 24 bases between. In DNA, the CDR3 is TGCGCCAGCAGCCAAGAACGGGGGACCCCCGTCTTTGAGGGGACCCAGTACTTC. This gives the protein CASSQERGTPVFEGTQYF.